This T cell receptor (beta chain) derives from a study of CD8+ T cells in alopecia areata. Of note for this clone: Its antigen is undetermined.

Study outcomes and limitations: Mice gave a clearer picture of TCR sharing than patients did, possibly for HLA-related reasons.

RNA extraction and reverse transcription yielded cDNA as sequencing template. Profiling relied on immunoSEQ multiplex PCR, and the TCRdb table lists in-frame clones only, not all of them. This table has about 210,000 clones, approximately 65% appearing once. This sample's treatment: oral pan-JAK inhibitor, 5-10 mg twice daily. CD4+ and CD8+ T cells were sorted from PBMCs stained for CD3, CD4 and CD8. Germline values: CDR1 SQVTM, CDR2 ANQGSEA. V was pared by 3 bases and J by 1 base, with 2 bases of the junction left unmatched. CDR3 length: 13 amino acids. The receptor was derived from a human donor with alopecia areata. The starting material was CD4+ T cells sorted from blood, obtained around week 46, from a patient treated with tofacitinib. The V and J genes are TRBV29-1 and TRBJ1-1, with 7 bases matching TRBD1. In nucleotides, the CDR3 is TGCAGCGTTGATTCAGGGGGGAACACTGAAGCTTTCTTT. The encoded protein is CSVDSGGNTEAFF.